The 6 T cell receptor beta chains given below trace back to one sample, sequenced in a study of regulatory T cells in long-lasting Graves disease. With iRepertoire HTBI primers and Arm-PCR of CDR3 regions, TCR beta libraries were built. TCRdb redid the calling of the multiplex PCR reads with MiXCR, one entry per CDR3 protein. The table lists 200,000 to 250,000 distinct CDR3 sequences, roughly 19% of them singletons. Time point: newly diagnosed GD, antithyroid drugs for less than 3 months. RNA isolated from PBMCs was used to make the TCR library. These same data were also listed under a study on T cells in Graves' hyperthyroidism and ophthalmopathy.

The sample consisted of peripheral blood mononuclear cells (PBMCs), taken at new diagnosis, from a patient treated with antithyroid drugs. These receptors were taken from a woman aged 25 to 39 with Graves disease.

This clonotype was seen at least ten times. The V and J genes are TRBV5-1 and TRBJ2-3, with 9 positions matching TRBD2. Germline V CDR1 and CDR2: SGHRS, YFSETQ. CDR3 size: 15 residues. V shed 4 bases, J shed 2 bases, and the junction held 5 bases outside the gene matches. The CDR3 loop is CASSVLAGSTDTQYF. The CDR3, as DNA: TGCGCCAGCAGCGTTCTAGCGGGATCCACAGATACGCAGTATTTT.

This clonotype was counted many times. The chain employs TRBV11-2 and TRBJ2-2; the D gene is possibly TRBD2 (5 bases). Germline V gene sequence: CDR1 SGHAT, CDR2 FQNNGV. This CDR3 has 16 residues. V lost 6 bases to trimming and J lost 6 bases, with 20 bases between them. CDR3 nucleotides: TGTGCCAGCAGTTTTCTCCGGGGAGAGTTACCCGGGGAGCTGTTTTTT. It yields the protein CASSFLRGELPGELFF.

This rearrangement joins TRBV18 to TRBJ2-3, with TRBD2 matching over 10 bases. Germline assignment: CDR1 KGHSH and CDR2 LQKENI. Losses at the gene ends were 3 bases for V and 7 bases for J; bases not matched to a gene: 10. This CDR3 is built from 16 residues. The CDR3 spells CASSPLAGAFPNTQYF. In nucleotides, the CDR3 is TGTGCCAGCTCACCGCTAGCGGGAGCTTTTCCCAATACGCAGTATTTT.

This clonotype was counted ten times or more. The chain joins TRBV20-1 to TRBJ2-3, with 9 bases lining up with TRBD2. The V and J ends lost 2 bases and 4 bases, in that order; junction bases with no gene match: 4. Germline CDR1 DFQATT, CDR2 SNEGSKA (reference sequence). The CDR3 runs to 14 residues. DNA for the CDR3: TGCAGTGCTAGACCGGGACTAGCCGCAGATACGCAGTATTTT. As protein: CSARPGLAADTQYF.

This clonotype has at least ten counts. V usage is TRBV29-1 and J usage is TRBJ1-4; D might be TRBD1 (5 bases). The V and J ends lost 6 bases and 6 bases respectively, with 11 bases between them. Germline values: CDR1 SQVTM, CDR2 ANQGSEA. The CDR3 has 12 amino acids. CDR3 in DNA: TGCAGCGTCCGGAAAGGGGATGAAAAACTGTTTTTT. It translates to CSVRKGDEKLFF.

The sample holds many counts of this clonotype. The V gene is TRBV9, the J gene TRBJ2-3; 8 bases line up with TRBD2. The CDR3 contains 15 residues. The germline CDR1 and CDR2 sequences are SGDLS and YYNGEE. J lost 2 bases, V lost 2 bases, and 4 bases had no gene match. CDR3 loop: CASSVAGGLTDTQYF. Written as DNA, the CDR3 is TGTGCCAGCAGCGTCGCGGGGGGACTCACAGATACGCAGTATTTT.